This TCR beta chain was found in a study of T-cell reconstitution after alpha-beta-depleted transplantation in children. Trimming cost V 4 bases and J 8 bases, with 11 bases left between them. CDR1 and CDR2 (germline): MNHEY, SMNVEV (reference sequence). The CDR3 spans 13 residues. Unique molecular identifiers were incorporated when the TCRbeta library was constructed. A single record per CDR3 protein comes from TCRdb applying MiXCR to the PCR reads. This table has roughly 250,000 distinct CDR3 sequences, around 7.5% appearing once. This clonotype was seen repeatedly, ten times or more. The origin of this receptor is a male patient aged 5 to 17 who had a stem cell transplant for acute lymphoblastic leukemia, so the T cells may come from the graft donor. The material sequenced was PBMCs, mostly from graft donor cells, taken 180 days after TCRalphabeta/CD19-depleted stem cell transplant. This rearrangement joins TRBV27 to TRBJ1-4; D is unresolved. DNA for the CDR3: TGTGCCAGCAGTTCCCCAGAATCGGAAAAACTGTTTTTT. Translated, it gives CASSSPESEKLFF.